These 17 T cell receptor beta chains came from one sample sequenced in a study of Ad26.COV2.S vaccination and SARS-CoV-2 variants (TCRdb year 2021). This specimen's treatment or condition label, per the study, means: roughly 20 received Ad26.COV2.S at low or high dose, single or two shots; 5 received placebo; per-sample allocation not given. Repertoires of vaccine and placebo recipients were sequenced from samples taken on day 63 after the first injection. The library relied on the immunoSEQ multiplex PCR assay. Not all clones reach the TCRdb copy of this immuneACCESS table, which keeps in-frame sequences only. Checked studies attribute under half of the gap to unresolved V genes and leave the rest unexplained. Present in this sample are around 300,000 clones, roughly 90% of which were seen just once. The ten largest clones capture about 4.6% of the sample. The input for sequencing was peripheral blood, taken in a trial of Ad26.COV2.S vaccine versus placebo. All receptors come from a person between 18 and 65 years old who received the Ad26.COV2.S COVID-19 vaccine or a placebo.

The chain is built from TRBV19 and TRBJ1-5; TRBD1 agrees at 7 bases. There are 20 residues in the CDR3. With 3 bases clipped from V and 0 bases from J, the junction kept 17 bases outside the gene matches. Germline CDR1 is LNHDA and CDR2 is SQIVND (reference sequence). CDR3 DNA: TGTGCCAGTAGTATCTGGGCCCTGGGACAGAAAGAATCTAGCAATCAGCCCCAGCATTTT. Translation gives CASSIWALGQKESSNQPQHF.

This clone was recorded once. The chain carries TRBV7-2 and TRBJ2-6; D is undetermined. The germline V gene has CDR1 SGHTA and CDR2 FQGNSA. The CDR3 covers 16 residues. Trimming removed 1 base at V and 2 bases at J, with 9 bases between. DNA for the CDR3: TGTGCCAGCAGCTTAGTATCGGTGGCTGGGGCCAACGTCCTGACTTTC. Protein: CASSLVSVAGANVLTF.

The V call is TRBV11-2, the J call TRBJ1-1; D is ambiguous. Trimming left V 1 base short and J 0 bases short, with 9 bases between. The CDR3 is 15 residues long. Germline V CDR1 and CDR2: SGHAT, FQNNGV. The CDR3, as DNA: TGTGCCAGCAGCTTAGCCGGCCCTATGAACACTGAAGCTTTCTTT. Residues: CASSLAGPMNTEAFF.

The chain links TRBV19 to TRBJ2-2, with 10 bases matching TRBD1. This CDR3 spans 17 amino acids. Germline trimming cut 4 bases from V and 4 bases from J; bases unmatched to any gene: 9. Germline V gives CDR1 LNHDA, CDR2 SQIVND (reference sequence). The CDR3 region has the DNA TGTGCCAGTAGTAAGACCGGGACAGGGGCTACCACCGGGGAGCTGTTTTTT. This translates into CASSKTGTGATTGELFF.

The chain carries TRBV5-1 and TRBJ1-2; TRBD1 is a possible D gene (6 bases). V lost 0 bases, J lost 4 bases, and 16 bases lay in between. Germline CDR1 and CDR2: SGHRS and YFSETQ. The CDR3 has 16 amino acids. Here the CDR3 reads CASSLATTGFGYGYTF. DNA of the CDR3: TGCGCCAGCAGCTTGGCCACTACAGGGTTTGGCTATGGCTACACCTTC.

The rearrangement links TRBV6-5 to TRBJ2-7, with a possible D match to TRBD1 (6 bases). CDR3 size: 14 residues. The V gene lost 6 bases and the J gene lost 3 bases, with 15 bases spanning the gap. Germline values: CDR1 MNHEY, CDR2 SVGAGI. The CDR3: CASRQGMALYEQYF. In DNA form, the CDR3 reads TGTGCCAGCAGACAGGGAATGGCCCTCTACGAGCAGTACTTC.

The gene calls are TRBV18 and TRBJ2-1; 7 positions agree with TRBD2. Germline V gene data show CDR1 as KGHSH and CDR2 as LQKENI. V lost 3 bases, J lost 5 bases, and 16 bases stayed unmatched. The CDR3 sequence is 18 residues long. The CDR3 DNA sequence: TGTGCCAGCTCACCCGTAAGACAGAGACAGCGGGGTAACAATGAGCAGTTCTTC. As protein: CASSPVRQRQRGNNEQFF.

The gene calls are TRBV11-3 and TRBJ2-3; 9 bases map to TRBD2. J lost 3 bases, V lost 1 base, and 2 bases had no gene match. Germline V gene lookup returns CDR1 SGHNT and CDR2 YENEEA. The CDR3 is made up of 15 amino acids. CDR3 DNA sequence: TGTGCCAGCAGCTTAGGACTAGCGGTAACAGATACGCAGTATTTT. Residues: CASSLGLAVTDTQYF.

CDR3 nucleotides: TGTGCCAGCAGCCAAGATCTTGGGGGGCGATCTGGCTACACCTTC. Protein: CASSQDLGGRSGYTF. This chain links TRBV3-1 (or the pseudogene TRBV3-2) with TRBJ1-2; D possibly corresponds to TRBD1 (6 bases). The CDR3 loop spans 15 amino acids. The V end was cut by 0 bases, the J end by 7 bases, with 15 bases between. Per the germline V gene, CDR1 is LGHDT and CDR2 is YNNKEL (reference sequence).

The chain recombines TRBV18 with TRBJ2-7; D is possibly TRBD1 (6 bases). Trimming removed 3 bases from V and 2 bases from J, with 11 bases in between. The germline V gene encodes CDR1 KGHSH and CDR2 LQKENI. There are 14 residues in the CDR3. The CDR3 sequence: CASSPGAQTYEQYF. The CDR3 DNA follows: TGTGCCAGCTCACCGGGGGCCCAGACCTACGAGCAGTACTTC.

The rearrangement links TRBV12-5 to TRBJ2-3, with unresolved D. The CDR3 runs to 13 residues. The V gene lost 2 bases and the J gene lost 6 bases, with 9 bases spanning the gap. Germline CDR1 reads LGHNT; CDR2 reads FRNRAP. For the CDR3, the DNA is TGTGCTAGTGGTTTGATCCCGAGGGATACGCAGTATTTT. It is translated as CASGLIPRDTQYF.

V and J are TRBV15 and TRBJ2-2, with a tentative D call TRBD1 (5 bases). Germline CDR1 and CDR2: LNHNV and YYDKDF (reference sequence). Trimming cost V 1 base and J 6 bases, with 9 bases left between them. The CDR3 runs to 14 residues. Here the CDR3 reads CATSRVKGSGELFF. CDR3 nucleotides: TGTGCCACCAGCAGAGTAAAGGGGTCCGGGGAGCTGTTTTTT.

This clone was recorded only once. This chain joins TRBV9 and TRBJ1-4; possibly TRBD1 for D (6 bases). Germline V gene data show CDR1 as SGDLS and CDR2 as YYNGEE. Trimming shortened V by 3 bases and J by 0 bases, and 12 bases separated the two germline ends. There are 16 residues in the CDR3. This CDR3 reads CASSGKTGTTNEKLFF. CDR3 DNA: TGTGCCAGCAGCGGAAAAACAGGGACAACTAATGAAAAACTGTTTTTT. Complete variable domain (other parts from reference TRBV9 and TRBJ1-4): DSGVTQTPKHLITATGQRVTLRCSPRSGDLSVYWYQQSLDQGLQFLIQYYNGEERAKGNILERFSAQQFPDLHSELNLSSLELGDSALYFCASSGKTGTTNEKLFFGSGTQLSVL.

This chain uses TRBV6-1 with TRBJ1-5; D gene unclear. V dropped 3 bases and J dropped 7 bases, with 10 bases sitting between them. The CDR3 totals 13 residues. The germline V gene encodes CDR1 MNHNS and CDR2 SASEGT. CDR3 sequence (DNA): TGTGCCAGCAGTGATAGGGTAAACCAGCCCCAGCATTTT. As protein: CASSDRVNQPQHF.

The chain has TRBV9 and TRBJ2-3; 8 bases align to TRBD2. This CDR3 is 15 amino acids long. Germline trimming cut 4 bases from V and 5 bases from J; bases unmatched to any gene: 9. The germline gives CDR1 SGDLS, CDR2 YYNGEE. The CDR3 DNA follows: TGTGCCAGCAGCCGCCAGAGCGGGAGTGAAGATACGCAGTATTTT. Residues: CASSRQSGSEDTQYF. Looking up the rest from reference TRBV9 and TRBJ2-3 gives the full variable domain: DSGVTQTPKHLITATGQRVTLRCSPRSGDLSVYWYQQSLDQGLQFLIQYYNGEERAKGNILERFSAQQFPDLHSELNLSSLELGDSALYFCASSRQSGSEDTQYFGPGTRLTVL.

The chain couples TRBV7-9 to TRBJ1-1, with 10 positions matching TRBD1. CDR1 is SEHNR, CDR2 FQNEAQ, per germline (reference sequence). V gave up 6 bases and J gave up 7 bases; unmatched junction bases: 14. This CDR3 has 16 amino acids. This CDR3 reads CASRATGTGVEVEAFF. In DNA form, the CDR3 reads TGTGCCAGCAGGGCAACCGGGACAGGGGTTGAAGTTGAAGCTTTCTTT.

As DNA, the CDR3 is TGTGCCAGCAGTTTCGGCGGTCCTTTTGCGGGAGGACTGGGTGAGCAGTACTTC. It specifies CASSFGGPFAGGLGEQYF. The V call is TRBV28, the J call TRBJ2-7; 8 positions match TRBD2. V lost 3 bases, J lost 7 bases, and 20 bases stayed unmatched. Germline-derived CDR1 and CDR2 are MDHEN and SYDVKM. The CDR3 has 18 residues.